This entry lists 30 T cell receptor beta chains sequenced from one sample in a study of technical replicates of blood from several donors. Sequencing was performed with immunoSEQ multiplex PCR; in TCRdb, only in-frame clones are kept and a portion is missing. The sample carries some 79,000 clones, 91% recorded once. The sequencing sample was made of T cells isolated from PBMCs. Receptors were obtained from a human donor in good health. Some clones in this sample may be carry-over from other donors' samples.

The J gene is TRBJ1-1, the V gene TRBV6-6, with D possibly being TRBD1 (5 bases). V lost 2 bases, J lost 0 bases, and 7 bases lay in between. Per germline, CDR1 MNHNY and CDR2 SVGAGI (reference sequence). This CDR3 contains 14 residues. The CDR3 DNA is TGTGCCAGCAGTTACGGAGGGGTGAACACTGAAGCTTTCTTT. Protein product: CASSYGGVNTEAFF.

The J gene is TRBJ1-1, the V gene TRBV23-1, with D perhaps matching TRBD1 (6 bases). TRBV23-1 is designated an ORF whose function remains uncertain. This CDR3 comprises 16 residues. V dropped 0 bases and J dropped 6 bases, with 17 bases sitting between them. In DNA, the CDR3 is TGCGCCAGCAGTCAATCCTGGGCGGGGGCGCTTCCTGAAGCTTTCTTT. Its translation: CASSQSWAGALPEAFF.

The chain employs TRBV11-2 and TRBJ2-5; possibly TRBD1 for D (5 bases). Trimming took off 5 bases at V and 5 bases at J, with 18 bases between the two ends. The germline gives CDR1 SGHAT, CDR2 FQNNGV. This CDR3 comprises 15 residues. The DNA of the CDR3 is TGTGCCAGCAGCCATCCAAGGGGCGAATCCGAGACCCAGTACTTC. Protein product: CASSHPRGESETQYF.

The chain has TRBV30 and TRBJ1-2, with D possibly TRBD1 on 6 matching bases. Trimming pared 3 bases from V and 8 bases from J, leaving 16 bases between. The CDR3 has 13 residues. In germline, CDR1 is GTSNPN, CDR2 SVGIG (reference sequence). CDR3 loop: CAWRTQGGGGYTF. CDR3 nucleotide sequence: TGTGCCTGGAGGACACAGGGAGGGGGAGGCTACACCTTC. The full variable domain, in which reference TRBV30 and TRBJ1-2 provide the parts outside the CDR3, is SQTIHQWPATLVQPVGSPLSLECTVEGTSNPNLYWYRQAAGRGLQLLFYSVGIGQISSEVPQNLSASRPQDRQFILSSKKLLLSDSGFYLCAWRTQGGGGYTFGSGTRLTVV.

V and J are TRBV30 and TRBJ2-5; 10 bases match TRBD1. J lost 4 bases, V lost 8 bases, and 1 base had no gene match. Germline CDR1 is GTSNPN and CDR2 is SVGIG (reference sequence). The CDR3 extends over 11 amino acids. CDR3 bases: TGTGCCCGACAGGGGGCAGAGACCCAGTACTTC. This encodes CARQGAETQYF. Supplemented by reference TRBV30 and TRBJ2-5, the full variable domain reads SQTIHQWPATLVQPVGSPLSLECTVEGTSNPNLYWYRQAAGRGLQLLFYSVGIGQISSEVPQNLSASRPQDRQFILSSKKLLLSDSGFYLCARQGAETQYFGPGTRLLVL.

A remark on this clone: The identical CDR3 is also encoded by other nucleotide sequences in the sample. This chain links TRBV9 with TRBJ2-7; D gene ambiguous. Trimming pared 0 bases from V and 2 bases from J, leaving 9 bases between. Germline V gives CDR1 SGDLS, CDR2 YYNGEE. The CDR3 loop spans 14 amino acids. The CDR3 nucleotides are TGTGCCAGCAGCGTAGGCGGCAGTACCTACGAGCAGTACTTC. Its translation: CASSVGGSTYEQYF.

V and J are TRBV11-2 and TRBJ2-5; 8 bases are shared with TRBD1. Germline loops: CDR1 SGHAT, CDR2 FQNNGV. Trimming removed 6 bases from V and 3 bases from J; junction bases left unmatched: 6. The CDR3 extends over 14 amino acids. The CDR3 nucleotides read TGTGCCAGCAGTCGACAGGGGAGGAAAGAGACCCAGTACTTC. Translating it yields CASSRQGRKETQYF.

The chain carries TRBV6-1 and TRBJ2-7; TRBD1 matches 7 bases. The germline V gene encodes CDR1 MNHNS and CDR2 SASEGT. There are 14 residues in the CDR3. J lost 2 bases, V lost 6 bases, and 7 bases had no gene match. In nucleotides, the CDR3 is TGTGCCAGCAGGGATACAGGGGTTACCTACGAGCAGTACTTC. Residues: CASRDTGVTYEQYF.

J is TRBJ1-2 and V is TRBV6-5; unclear D gene. Germline values: CDR1 MNHEY, CDR2 SVGAGI. Trimming stripped 7 bases from V and 4 bases from J, with 16 bases between. The CDR3 extends over 14 amino acids. The CDR3 region is CASNTQKSIYGYTF. The CDR3 DNA follows: TGTGCCAGCAATACACAGAAATCCATCTATGGCTACACCTTC.

V gene TRBV13 combines with J gene TRBJ2-7, with a possible D match to TRBD2 (7 bases). V was pared by 5 bases and J by 2 bases, with 16 bases between. Germline-derived CDR1 and CDR2 are PRHDT and FYEKMQ (reference sequence). The CDR3 is made up of 15 amino acids. CDR3 DNA sequence: TGTGCCAGCAGCCTTAGGGGGGGAGGGCCCTACGAGCAGTACTTC. Amino acids: CASSLRGGGPYEQYF. Supplemented by reference TRBV13 and TRBJ2-7, the full variable domain reads AAGVIQSPRHLIKEKRETATLKCYPIPRHDTVYWYQQGPGQDPQFLISFYEKMQSDKGSIPDRFSAQQFSDYHSELNMSSLELGDSALYFCASSLRGGGPYEQYFGPGTRLTVT.

This chain uses TRBV30 with TRBJ2-7; 10 positions agree with TRBD2. Germline V gene data show CDR1 as GTSNPN and CDR2 as SVGIG (reference sequence). The ends lost 5 bases at V and 0 bases at J; junction bases unmatched: 4. This CDR3 is 14 amino acids long. CDR3 region: CAWETSGISYEQYF. The CDR3 DNA reads TGTGCCTGGGAAACTAGCGGGATCTCCTACGAGCAGTACTTC.

The rearrangement links TRBV6-1 to TRBJ1-1; 8 bases are shared with TRBD1. Germline assignment: CDR1 MNHNS and CDR2 SASEGT. CDR3 length: 15 amino acids. V gave up 5 bases and J gave up 3 bases; unmatched junction bases: 8. CDR3 protein: CASSSGTGRYTEAFF. The CDR3 nucleotides read TGTGCCAGCAGTTCCGGGACAGGAAGGTACACTGAAGCTTTCTTT.

The chain carries TRBV4-3 and TRBJ2-4, with 9 bases fitting TRBD1. Germline values: CDR1 LGHNA, CDR2 YSLEER. CDR3 length: 15 amino acids. V was pared by 1 base and J by 4 bases, with 2 bases of the junction left unmatched. The CDR3 nucleotides read TGCGCCAGCAGCCAAGCACAGGGGGCGAAAAACATTCAGTACTTC. This codes for CASSQAQGAKNIQYF.

This rearrangement joins TRBV9 to TRBJ2-7; TRBD2 aligns across 14 bases. The CDR3 has 17 residues. The junction had 11 bases not matched to a gene; V was cut back by 4 bases and J by 5 bases. Germline V CDR1 and CDR2: SGDLS, YYNGEE. In nucleotides, the CDR3 is TGTGCCAGCAGCTTGGGACTAGCGGGAGTATCGAGCAACGAGCAGTACTTC. Residues: CASSLGLAGVSSNEQYF. Combining the CDR3 with reference TRBV9 and TRBJ2-7 gives the whole variable domain DSGVTQTPKHLITATGQRVTLRCSPRSGDLSVYWYQQSLDQGLQFLIQYYNGEERAKGNILERFSAQQFPDLHSELNLSSLELGDSALYFCASSLGLAGVSSNEQYFGPGTRLTVT.

The V and J genes are TRBV27 and TRBJ2-2, with D unclear. This CDR3 has 14 amino acids. The V gene's germline CDR1 is MNHEY and CDR2 SMNVEV (reference sequence). Trimming took off 1 base at V and 4 bases at J, with 7 bases between the two ends. CDR3 DNA: TGTGCCAGCAGTTTATTTAGTGTCACCGGGGAGCTGTTTTTT. Translating it yields CASSLFSVTGELFF.

V gene TRBV27 combines with J gene TRBJ2-1, with 9 nucleotides matching TRBD1. The V and J ends lost 5 bases and 8 bases, in that order; junction bases with no gene match: 13. This CDR3 has 16 amino acids. Germline CDR1 and CDR2: MNHEY and SMNVEV (reference sequence). The CDR3 DNA reads as TGTGCCAGCAGTGAAATCCCTGGACAGGGGTTAGATGAGCAGTTCTTC. Its protein is CASSEIPGQGLDEQFF.

The V call is TRBV4-1, the J call TRBJ2-2; 7 bases are shared with TRBD1. Germline CDR1 reads MGHRA; CDR2 reads YSYEKL. The V segment lost 6 bases and the J segment 4 bases; nucleotides outside the gene matches: 2. The CDR3 is made up of 13 amino acids. The CDR3, as DNA: TGCGCCAGCAGTCAGGGGGTCACCGGGGAGCTGTTTTTT. It yields the protein CASSQGVTGELFF.

The genes are TRBV19 and TRBJ1-5; D uncertain. The CDR3 is 14 amino acids. CDR1 is LNHDA, CDR2 SQIVND, per germline (reference sequence). V lost 1 base and J 1 base, leaving 5 bases between the germline ends. The CDR3 region is CASSIGESNQPQHF. The CDR3 DNA reads as TGTGCCAGTAGTATAGGGGAGAGCAATCAGCCCCAGCATTTT.

This chain uses TRBV29-1 with TRBJ2-1; D is ambiguous. Germline lookup yields CDR1 SQVTM and CDR2 ANQGSEA. The CDR3 covers 10 residues. The CDR3 DNA sequence: TGCAACGTCTACTACAATGAGCAGTTCTTC. This translates into CNVYYNEQFF.

The chain links TRBV5-1 to TRBJ2-5; TRBD1 aligns across 7 bases. The V gene end was trimmed by 3 bases and the J gene end by 4 bases; junction bases not matched to a gene: 0. Germline V gives CDR1 SGHRS, CDR2 YFSETQ. The CDR3 has 12 residues. The CDR3 is CASSSGGETQYF. The CDR3 nucleotides read TGCGCCAGCAGCTCAGGGGGAGAGACCCAGTACTTC.

The chain has TRBV6-6 and TRBJ2-7; D gene uncertain. Per germline, CDR1 MNHNY and CDR2 SVGAGI (reference sequence). Trimming shortened V by 5 bases and J by 2 bases, and 7 bases separated the two germline ends. CDR3 length: 12 amino acids. The CDR3 reads CASSLTPYEQYF. DNA of the CDR3: TGTGCCAGCAGTCTCACACCCTACGAGCAGTACTTC.

The V and J genes are TRBV15 and TRBJ2-1; TRBD2 agrees at 9 bases. Germline V gene lookup returns CDR1 LNHNV and CDR2 YYDKDF (reference sequence). Trimming at V came to 4 bases and at J to 7 bases, leaving 5 bases not matched to a gene. The CDR3 runs to 14 residues. The CDR3 DNA is TGTGCCACCAGCATAGCGGGAGTAACTAATGAGCAGTTCTTC. Its translation is CATSIAGVTNEQFF. Full variable domain (rest looked up from reference TRBV15 and TRBJ2-1): DAMVIQNPRYQVTQFGKPVTLSCSQTLNHNVMYWYQQKSSQAPKLLFHYYDKDFNNEADTPDNFQSRRPNTSFCFLDIRSPGLGDTAMYLCATSIAGVTNEQFFGPGTRLTVL.

The chain is built from TRBV6-5 and TRBJ2-5; the D gene is possibly TRBD1 (7 bases). V lost 5 bases to trimming and J lost 2 bases, with 12 bases between them. Germline CDR1 is MNHEY and CDR2 is SVGAGI. There are 14 residues in the CDR3. CDR3 nucleotide sequence: TGTGCCAGCAGTGGCGGGACAGAACAAGAGACCCAGTACTTC. Amino acids: CASSGGTEQETQYF.

This chain joins TRBV11-2 and TRBJ2-1; D not certain. CDR1 and CDR2 from the germline V gene are SGHAT and FQNNGV. The CDR3 consists of 13 residues. V lost 0 bases and J lost 9, with 9 bases in between. CDR3 sequence reads: CASSLDWALEQFF. CDR3 nucleotide sequence: TGTGCCAGCAGCTTAGATTGGGCCCTTGAGCAGTTCTTC.

This chain connects TRBV30 to TRBJ1-1, with D perhaps matching TRBD1 (6 bases). The CDR3 runs to 12 residues. The V gene lost 4 bases and the J gene lost 5 bases, with 11 bases spanning the gap. Germline-derived CDR1 and CDR2 are GTSNPN and SVGIG (reference sequence). The CDR3 DNA is TGTGCCTGGATTCCAGGGGCTACTGAAGCTTTCTTT. This codes for CAWIPGATEAFF.

The chain uses TRBV9 and TRBJ2-3; D possibly corresponds to TRBD2 (5 bases). The CDR3 runs 17 residues. Trimming removed 0 bases from V and 3 bases from J, with 17 bases in between. Germline V gives CDR1 SGDLS, CDR2 YYNGEE. Here the CDR3 DNA reads TGTGCCAGCAGCGTAGGACTCGCGATAACTAGTACAGATACGCAGTATTTT. It encodes CASSVGLAITSTDTQYF.

The V and J genes are TRBV11-3 and TRBJ2-7, with a tentative D call TRBD2 (5 bases). V gave up 0 bases and J gave up 2 bases, with 17 bases separating them. The CDR3 length is 17 residues. Looked up from germline, CDR1 is SGHNT and CDR2 is YENEEA. Here the CDR3 DNA reads TGTGCCAGCAGCTTAGATCCGTTCGCGGGTTACACCTACGAGCAGTACTTC. Its protein product is CASSLDPFAGYTYEQYF.

This clone was found once. The genes are TRBV15 and TRBJ1-1; D is unresolved. Germline V gene data show CDR1 as LNHNV and CDR2 as YYDKDF (reference sequence). V lost 4 bases, J lost 2 bases, and 8 bases lay in between. The CDR3 is 13 residues long. CDR3 residues: CATSNIRNTEAFF. As DNA, the CDR3 is TGTGCCACCAGCAACATTCGTAACACTGAAGCTTTCTTT.

This chain connects TRBV6-5 to TRBJ2-2; D may be TRBD2 (6 bases). V lost 11 bases to trimming and J lost 5 bases, with 12 bases between them. Per germline, CDR1 MNHEY and CDR2 SVGAGI. CDR3 length: 12 amino acids. The CDR3 DNA reads as TGTGCCCTGCGGGAACCGACCGGGGAGCTGTTTTTT. Translation gives CALREPTGELFF.

The chain combines TRBV7-2 with TRBJ2-7; 12 bases align to TRBD1. Germline V gene sequence: CDR1 SGHTA, CDR2 FQGNSA. The CDR3 contains 15 residues. V shed 5 bases, J shed 9 bases, and the junction held 11 bases outside the gene matches. The CDR3 DNA sequence: TGTGCCAGCAGCCCCTATACCGGGACAGGGGGCGGGCAGTACTTC. Residues: CASSPYTGTGGGQYF. Full variable domain (missing parts from reference TRBV7-2 and TRBJ2-7): GAGVSQSPSNKVTEKGKDVELRCDPISGHTALYWYRQSLGQGLEFLIYFQGNSAPDKSGLPSDRFSAERTGGSVSTLTIQRTQQEDSAVYLCASSPYTGTGGGQYFGPGTRLTVT.